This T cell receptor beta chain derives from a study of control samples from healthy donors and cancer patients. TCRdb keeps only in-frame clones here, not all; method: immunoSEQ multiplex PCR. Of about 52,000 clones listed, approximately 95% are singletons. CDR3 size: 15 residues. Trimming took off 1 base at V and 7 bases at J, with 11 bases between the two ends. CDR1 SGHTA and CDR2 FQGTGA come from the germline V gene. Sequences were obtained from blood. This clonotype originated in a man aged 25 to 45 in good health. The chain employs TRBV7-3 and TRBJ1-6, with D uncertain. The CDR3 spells CASSLMGHLNSPLHF. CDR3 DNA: TGTGCCAGCAGCTTAATGGGCCACCTGAATTCACCCCTCCACTTT.